These 32 T cell receptor beta chains came from one sample sequenced in a study of metastatic and nonmetastatic thyroid tumors (TCRdb year 2020). Receptors were amplified or captured by PCR. The instrument given in TCRdb is Illumina HiSeq 4000. TCRdb applied fastp at Q25 and MiXCR to the public reads, then kept only in-frame beta chains. The sample includes 9,000 to 13,000 clones, with roughly 12% observed a single time. The ten largest clones represent around an eighth of the sample. No patient had received any treatment before thyroid surgery. What was sequenced was blood. These receptors all come from a female donor with papillary thyroid cancer or a benign thyroid nodule (not recorded which). Some clones in this sample may be carry-over from other donors' samples.

Many counts were recorded for this clone. The chain has TRBV27 and TRBJ2-2, with no clear D. V lost 2 bases, J lost 6 bases, and 7 bases lay in between. CDR3 size: 13 residues. Germline V CDR1 and CDR2: MNHEY, SMNVEV (reference sequence). The CDR3 nucleotides read TGTGCCAGCAGTTTAGTGGGTGCCGGGGAGCTGTTTTTT. Translating it yields CASSLVGAGELFF.

This clone was counted ten times or more. The gene calls are TRBV7-6 and TRBJ1-5, with D uncertain. The CDR3 is made up of 13 amino acids. Germline V CDR1 and CDR2: SGHVS, FNYEAQ. V was pared by 2 bases and J by 0 bases, with 2 bases between. The CDR3 protein is CASSLNSNQPQHF. The CDR3 DNA sequence: TGTGCCAGCAGCTTAAATAGCAATCAGCCCCAGCATTTT.

This clone was found many times. The chain combines TRBV7-9 with TRBJ2-1, with TRBD2 matching over 8 bases. The CDR3 loop spans 13 amino acids. V gave up 5 bases and J gave up 4 bases; unmatched junction bases: 1. Germline V gene sequence: CDR1 SEHNR, CDR2 FQNEAQ (reference sequence). The CDR3 reads CASSRGGYNEQFF. DNA of the CDR3: TGTGCCAGCAGCCGCGGGGGGTACAATGAGCAGTTCTTC.

The CDR3 spells CASSFRVARTGELFF. The CDR3 region has the DNA TGTGCCAGCAGCTTTCGGGTAGCAAGAACCGGGGAGCTGTTTTTT. The chain employs TRBV11-2 and TRBJ2-2; D remains ambiguous. The V and J ends lost 3 bases and 5 bases respectively, with 13 bases between them. Germline V gene data show CDR1 as SGHAT and CDR2 as FQNNGV. The CDR3 runs 15 residues.

By sample fraction, this clone is medium-sized. The V and J genes are TRBV6-1 and TRBJ2-7; D not resolved. V lost 3 bases, J lost 9 bases, and 15 bases lay in between. Germline CDR1 MNHNS, CDR2 SASEGT. The CDR3 runs 13 residues. CDR3 sequence: CASSEFIDDWQYF. In nucleotides, the CDR3 is TGTGCCAGCAGTGAGTTTATAGATGACTGGCAGTACTTC.

This clone occurred a few times. This chain links TRBV6-1 with TRBJ2-3; D is possibly TRBD2 (5 bases). The germline V gene encodes CDR1 MNHNS and CDR2 SASEGT. V was shortened by 6 bases and J by 2 bases, with 15 bases between the two germline ends. CDR3 length: 15 residues. The CDR3 nucleotides read TGTGCCAGCAGGGTTAGCGTATCCTTCACAGATACGCAGTATTTT. Translating it yields CASRVSVSFTDTQYF.

This clone was seen more than once but under ten times. The chain employs TRBV9 and TRBJ2-7; D remains unclear. Germline V gene data show CDR1 as SGDLS and CDR2 as YYNGEE. V lost 4 bases to trimming and J lost 6 bases, with 11 bases between them. The CDR3 runs to 12 residues. The CDR3 is CASSLGSSEQYF. The CDR3 region has the DNA TGTGCCAGCAGCTTAGGTTCCAGCGAGCAGTACTTC.

This clone occurred many times. The gene calls are TRBV15 and TRBJ2-7; TRBD2 agrees at 11 bases. Germline CDR1 and CDR2: LNHNV and YYDKDF (reference sequence). V shed 0 bases, J shed 6 bases, and the junction held 13 bases outside the gene matches. This CDR3 region has 18 residues. The CDR3, as DNA: TGTGCCACCAGCAGAGACCCCACGACTAGCGGGATTTCGGTCGAGCAGTACTTC. This sequence encodes CATSRDPTTSGISVEQYF.

Many counts were recorded for this clone. The V gene is TRBV20-1, the J gene TRBJ2-1, with TRBD2 matching 10 bases. V was clipped by 4 bases and J by 13 bases; unmatched bases: 7. The germline CDR1 and CDR2 sequences are DFQATT and SNEGSKA (reference sequence). There are 12 residues in the CDR3. CDR3: CSAIGLAGDQFF. In DNA form, the CDR3 reads TGCAGTGCTATTGGGCTAGCGGGAGATCAGTTCTTC.

In its sample, this clone ranks as medium-sized. V and J are TRBV4-2 and TRBJ1-2, with 8 bases aligning to TRBD1. V lost 1 base and J lost 7; bases outside the gene matches: 11. The V gene's germline CDR1 is LGHNA and CDR2 YNFKEQ. This CDR3 contains 16 residues. CDR3 sequence (DNA): TGTGCCAGCAGCCAAGGTTATTCAGGGGGCTTTATTGGCTACACCTTC. This encodes CASSQGYSGGFIGYTF.

As concerns this clone: The germline gene is not matched at one end of the junction; a read error may be the cause. The rearrangement uses TRBV20-1 and TRBJ2-7, with D possibly matching TRBD1 (6 bases). The CDR3 length is 12 residues. Looked up from germline, CDR1 is DFQATT and CDR2 is SNEGSKA (reference sequence). The CDR3 coding sequence is TGCAGTGCTCGGGACATCTCCTACGAGCAGCACTTC. Its translation is CSARDISYEQHF.

The V gene is TRBV7-9, the J gene TRBJ1-5; D is perhaps TRBD1 (6 bases). Deletions cut 1 base from V and 12 bases from J, with 10 bases between. Germline V gives CDR1 SEHNR, CDR2 FQNEAQ (reference sequence). The CDR3 covers 12 residues. The CDR3 nucleotides are TGTGCCAGCAGCTTAGAGGGGGAGAACCAGCATTTT. Residues: CASSLEGENQHF.

In its sample, this clone ranks as medium-sized (0.01 to 0.1%). V is TRBV6-1 and J is TRBJ1-1, with D possibly matching TRBD1 (6 bases). The CDR3 has 12 amino acids. V gave up 4 bases and J gave up 9 bases, with 12 bases separating them. From germline, CDR1 is MNHNS and CDR2 SASEGT. CDR3 sequence (DNA): TGTGCCAGCAGTGGACCCGGGGGCCAAGCTTTCTTT. Translated: CASSGPGGQAFF.

This clone was found many times. The V gene is TRBV4-1, the J gene TRBJ2-1; 15 bases are shared with TRBD2. The trim removed 3 bases at V and 5 bases at J, leaving 11 bases unmatched. The CDR3 loop spans 19 amino acids. Germline CDR1 and CDR2: MGHRA and YSYEKL. CDR3 protein: CASSHPGLAGGPHHNEQFF. The CDR3 DNA is TGCGCCAGCAGCCACCCCGGACTAGCGGGAGGGCCTCACCACAATGAGCAGTTCTTC.

This clone is medium-sized in the sample. The chain uses TRBV5-1 and TRBJ2-2, with D perhaps TRBD1 or TRBD2 (5 bases each). The length of the CDR3 is 17 residues. Trimming took 4 bases from V and 5 from J, leaving 21 bases between them. CDR1 is SGHRS, CDR2 YFSETQ, per germline. CDR3 DNA sequence: TGCGCCAGCAGCCCTGGATTGGGACGGACTCCAACCGGGGAGCTGTTTTTT. Its protein product is CASSPGLGRTPTGELFF.

This clone was seen many times. The chain uses TRBV18 and TRBJ2-5, with a weak D call TRBD2 (6 bases). The CDR3 extends over 14 amino acids. V was clipped by 0 bases and J by 4 bases, with 9 bases between them. CDR1 and CDR2 (germline): KGHSH, LQKENI. CDR3 sequence: CASSPPGGGETQYF. The CDR3 DNA reads TGTGCCAGCTCACCACCGGGGGGAGGAGAGACCCAGTACTTC.

Within the sample, this clone is medium-sized. The J gene is TRBJ2-7, the V gene TRBV6-1; 7 bases are a match to TRBD2. CDR3 size: 14 residues. V lost 1 base to trimming and J lost 6 bases; unmatched junction nucleotides: 6. The V gene's germline CDR1 is MNHNS and CDR2 SASEGT. In DNA, the CDR3 is TGTGCCAGCAGTGAAGATGGGGGGGTTACCGAGCAGTACTTC. Protein: CASSEDGGVTEQYF.

This clone has ten or more counts. The chain couples TRBV20-1 to TRBJ1-2; D remains ambiguous. Between the trimmed V and J ends, which lost 4 bases and 1 base, there was a span of 7 bases. The CDR3 has 12 residues. The germline gives CDR1 DFQATT, CDR2 SNEGSKA (reference sequence). CDR3 protein: CSANGLNYGYTF. CDR3 DNA sequence: TGCAGTGCTAACGGCCTTAACTATGGCTACACCTTC.

This clone was seen repeatedly, ten times or more. The CDR3 here is CSVGTGLNSPLHF. CDR3 nucleotides: TGCAGCGTAGGGACAGGTTTAAATTCACCCCTCCACTTT. This sequence joins TRBV29-1 and TRBJ1-6, with 8 bases lining up with TRBD1. Germline V gives CDR1 SQVTM, CDR2 ANQGSEA. CDR3 length: 13 amino acids. J was trimmed by 7 bases and V by 6 bases; bases with no gene match: 5.

This clone turned up a few times. V and J are TRBV19 and TRBJ1-2; D perhaps matches TRBD1 (5 bases). Germline V CDR1 and CDR2: LNHDA, SQIVND (reference sequence). Trimming pared 1 base from V and 9 bases from J, leaving 18 bases between. The CDR3 sequence is 15 residues long. In DNA, the CDR3 is TGTGCCAGTAGTATAGGAGACGGATGGGGCGACTGCTACACCTTC. Its translation: CASSIGDGWGDCYTF. The full variable domain, in which reference TRBV19 and TRBJ1-2 provide the parts outside the CDR3, is DGGITQSPKYLFRKEGQNVTLSCEQNLNHDAMYWYRQDPGQGLRLIYYSQIVNDFQKGDIAEGYSVSREKKESFPLTVTSAQKNPTAFYLCASSIGDGWGDCYTFGSGTRLTVV.

This clone was seen many times. This chain uses TRBV18 with TRBJ1-3; D is possibly TRBD1 (6 bases). The CDR3 is made up of 15 amino acids. Trimming took 5 bases from V and 5 from J, leaving 16 bases between them. Germline V gives CDR1 KGHSH, CDR2 LQKENI. CDR3 sequence reads: CASSTTPGDRNTIYF. The DNA of the CDR3 is TGTGCCAGCTCAACAACTCCAGGGGACCGAAACACCATATATTTT.

The table lists this clone with many counts. The chain couples TRBV5-1 to TRBJ1-2; 9 nucleotides match TRBD1. This CDR3 region has 14 residues. V trimming: 2 bases; J trimming: 8 bases; junction bases outside the gene matches: 7. The germline CDR1 and CDR2 sequences are SGHRS and YFSETQ. The CDR3 DNA reads as TGCGCCAGCAGCTTTGACAGGGGGGACTTGGGCTACACCTTC. Its protein product is CASSFDRGDLGYTF.

The rearrangement links TRBV4-1 to TRBJ2-3; TRBD1 might be the D (5 bases). Trimming removed 0 bases from V and 6 bases from J, with 16 bases in between. Germline loops: CDR1 MGHRA, CDR2 YSYEKL. The CDR3 totals 16 residues. CDR3: CASSQDPPPGADTQYF. CDR3 bases: TGCGCCAGCAGCCAAGATCCCCCTCCTGGGGCGGATACGCAGTATTTT.

This clone was recorded at least ten times. This rearrangement joins TRBV20-1 to TRBJ2-3; D is possibly TRBD1 (5 bases). CDR1 and CDR2 from the germline V gene are DFQATT and SNEGSKA (reference sequence). This CDR3 comprises 13 residues. With 4 bases removed from V and 0 bases from J, the gap between germline ends came to 8 bases. The CDR3 DNA reads as TGCAGTGCTACAGGGTGGAGCACAGATACGCAGTATTTT. This sequence encodes CSATGWSTDTQYF.

By its share, this clone is medium-sized. The genes are TRBV2 and TRBJ2-5; no clear D gene. The CDR3 is 10 amino acids. The ends were cut back, 4 bases at V and 6 bases at J, with 3 bases in the middle. From germline, CDR1 is SNHLY and CDR2 FYNNEI. The CDR3 loop reads CASSGQTQYF. The DNA of the CDR3 is TGTGCCAGCAGTGGGCAGACCCAGTACTTC.

This clone was recorded many times. The rearrangement links TRBV20-1 to TRBJ2-2; D gene ambiguous. The length of the CDR3 is 13 residues. The germline CDR1 and CDR2 sequences are DFQATT and SNEGSKA (reference sequence). Trimming removed 3 bases at V and 1 base at J, with 6 bases between. The CDR3 here is CSASSGNTGELFF. CDR3 DNA: TGCAGTGCTAGTTCTGGGAACACCGGGGAGCTGTTTTTT.

A remark on this clone: The same CDR3 arises from other DNA sequences in this sample as well. V and J are TRBV18 and TRBJ1-1; 9 bases map to TRBD1. Germline trimming cut 3 bases from V and 5 bases from J; bases unmatched to any gene: 13. CDR3 size: 17 residues. Germline values: CDR1 KGHSH, CDR2 LQKENI. The CDR3 loop reads CASSPLSLQGAWTEAFF. In DNA, the CDR3 is TGTGCCAGCTCACCGCTAAGTTTACAGGGGGCTTGGACTGAAGCTTTCTTT.

This clone rates as medium-sized. The V gene is TRBV3-1, the J gene TRBJ1-4; D call uncertain. The length of the CDR3 is 15 residues. In germline, CDR1 is LGHDT, CDR2 YNNKEL (reference sequence). The V and J ends lost 5 bases and 5 bases respectively, with 15 bases between them. The CDR3 spells CASSSISGGNEKLFF. The CDR3 coding sequence is TGTGCCAGCAGCTCGATCTCAGGAGGGAATGAAAAACTGTTTTTT.

This clone is medium-sized within its sample. The chain joins TRBV6-1 to TRBJ1-5; a possible D gene is TRBD1 (5 bases). Germline CDR1 reads MNHNS; CDR2 reads SASEGT. The CDR3 is 15 residues long. The V end was cut by 8 bases, the J end by 5 bases, with 19 bases between. The CDR3 spells CASWGGEGSDQPQHF. CDR3 coding DNA: TGTGCCAGCTGGGGGGGGGAGGGCTCAGATCAGCCCCAGCATTTT.

This clone came up many times. The V and J genes are TRBV11-2 and TRBJ2-2; D not resolved. Trimming shortened V by 5 bases and J by 4 bases, and 11 bases separated the two germline ends. The germline V gene encodes CDR1 SGHAT and CDR2 FQNNGV. The CDR3 is 14 residues long. CDR3 amino acids: CASSPQTTTGELFF. DNA for the CDR3: TGTGCCAGCAGCCCCCAGACAACCACCGGGGAGCTGTTTTTT.

The rearrangement links TRBV20-1 to TRBJ2-1; no clear D gene. V lost 0 bases, J lost 1 base, and 10 bases lay in between. The CDR3 runs 15 residues. CDR1 DFQATT and CDR2 SNEGSKA come from the germline V gene (reference sequence). CDR3 DNA sequence: TGCAGTGCTAGAGACAGGACCATGTCCTACAATGAGCAGTTCTTC. It yields the protein CSARDRTMSYNEQFF.

This clone was observed at least ten times. This rearrangement joins TRBV19 to TRBJ1-5, with D unresolved. Germline V gene data show CDR1 as LNHDA and CDR2 as SQIVND (reference sequence). CDR3 size: 16 residues. The ends were cut back, 3 bases at V and 0 bases at J, with 12 bases in the middle. DNA for the CDR3: TGTGCCAGTAGTATCTTCGGCACATATAGCAATCAGCCCCAGCATTTT. This codes for CASSIFGTYSNQPQHF. The variable domain in full, with the rest retrieved from reference TRBV19 and TRBJ1-5, is DGGITQSPKYLFRKEGQNVTLSCEQNLNHDAMYWYRQDPGQGLRLIYYSQIVNDFQKGDIAEGYSVSREKKESFPLTVTSAQKNPTAFYLCASSIFGTYSNQPQHFGDGTRLSIL.